This TCR beta chain was captured in a study of cytomegalovirus exposure and HLA in healthy donors. The overall study: About 85 million unique TCRs from HLA-typed donors were held in an early release of data. Study-level results: In a later analysis, a missense DCLRE1C variant was linked to TCR beta V- and J-gene trimming. The likely origin of a cluster of highly shared sequence variants was a sequencing artifact.

Germline assignment: CDR1 WNHNN and CDR2 SYGVQD (reference sequence). There are 9 residues in the CDR3. Trimming stripped 6 bases from V and 12 bases from J, with 6 bases between. 13 Jbeta primers and 60 Vbeta primers were used for the PCR. The repertoire was sequenced with immunoSEQ multiplex PCR; TCRdb's copy has only in-frame clones and lacks some. The table records about 160,000 clones, 80% to 90% of them present only once. About this clone: What it recognizes is unknown.

The clonotype comes from a man younger than 35 in good health and CMV-seronegative. The sequencing input was PBMCs. The gene calls are TRBV10-1 and TRBJ2-1; D not certain. The CDR3 here is CASRLGQFF. In DNA form, the CDR3 reads TGCGCCAGCAGACTTGGGCAGTTCTTC.